The TCR beta chain described here comes from a study of OX40 agonist ivuxolimab in advanced cancers. CDR1 is PRHDT, CDR2 FYEKMQ, per germline (reference sequence). This CDR3 comprises 13 residues. Trimming stripped 0 bases from V and 5 bases from J, with 5 bases between. Measured with immunoSEQ multiplex PCR; TCRdb has only the in-frame clones, and not every one. Of roughly 60,000 clones in the sample, 91% are singletons; the top ten hold 3% to 4%. The chain recombines TRBV13 with TRBJ2-1; D gene uncertain. This sample comprised CD4+ or CD8+ T cells sorted from blood, obtained in a trial of the OX40 agonist ivuxolimab. The clonotype originates from an adult with an advanced solid tumor such as melanoma, head and neck, liver or kidney cancer. CDR3 DNA: TGTGCCAGCAGCTTAGGACAGAACAATGAGCAGTTCTTC. This gives the protein CASSLGQNNEQFF. The full variable domain, completed using reference TRBV13 and TRBJ2-1, is AAGVIQSPRHLIKEKRETATLKCYPIPRHDTVYWYQQGPGQDPQFLISFYEKMQSDKGSIPDRFSAQQFSDYHSELNMSSLELGDSALYFCASSLGQNNEQFFGPGTRLTVL.